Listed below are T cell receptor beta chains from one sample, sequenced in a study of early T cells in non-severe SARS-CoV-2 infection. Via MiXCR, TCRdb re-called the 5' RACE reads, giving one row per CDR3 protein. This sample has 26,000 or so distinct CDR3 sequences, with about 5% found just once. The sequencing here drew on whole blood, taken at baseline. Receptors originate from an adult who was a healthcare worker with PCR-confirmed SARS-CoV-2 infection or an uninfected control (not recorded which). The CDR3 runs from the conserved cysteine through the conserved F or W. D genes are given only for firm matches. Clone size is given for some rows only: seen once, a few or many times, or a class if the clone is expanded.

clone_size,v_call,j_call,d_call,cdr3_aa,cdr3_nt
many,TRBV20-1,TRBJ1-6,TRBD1,CSARDRDRGENSPLHF,TGCAGTGCTAGAGATCGGGACAGGGGCGAAAATTCACCCCTCCACTTT
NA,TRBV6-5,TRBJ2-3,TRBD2,CASRAPGGTDTQYF,TGTGCCAGCAGGGCCCCGGGGGGTACAGATACGCAGTATTTT
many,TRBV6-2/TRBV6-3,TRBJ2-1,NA,CASSPQLVVQFF,TGTGCCAGCAGCCCTCAGTTGGTTGTGCAGTTCTTC
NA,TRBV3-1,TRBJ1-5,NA,CASSQDSQGPQHF,TGTGCCAGCAGCCAAGATTCTCAGGGACCCCAGCATTTT
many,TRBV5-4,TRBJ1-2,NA,CASSDRNYGYTF,TGTGCCAGCAGCGACAGGAACTATGGCTACACCTTC
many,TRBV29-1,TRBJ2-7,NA,CSATGAYEQYF,TGCAGCGCCACCGGTGCCTACGAGCAGTACTTC
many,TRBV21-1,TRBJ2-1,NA,CASSMTSGDNIYNEQFF,TGTGCCAGCAGCATGACTAGCGGTGATAATATCTACAATGAGCAGTTCTTC
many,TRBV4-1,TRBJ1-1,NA,CASSQGRTEAFF,TGCGCCAGCAGCCAAGGAAGGACTGAAGCTTTCTTT
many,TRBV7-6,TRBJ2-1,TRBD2,CASSLSGVSGLIHEQFF,TGTGCCAGCAGCTTAAGTGGGGTTAGCGGGTTAATCCATGAGCAGTTCTTC
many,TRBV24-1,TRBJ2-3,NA,CATSRQNTDTQYF,TGTGCCACCTCTAGACAGAACACAGATACGCAGTATTTT
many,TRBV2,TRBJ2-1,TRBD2,CASSDLLAGNEQFF,TGTGCCAGCAGTGACTTGCTAGCGGGCAATGAGCAGTTCTTC
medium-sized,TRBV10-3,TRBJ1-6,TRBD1,CAISSDRGGSPLHF,TGTGCCATCAGCTCAGACAGGGGTGGTTCACCCCTCCACTTT
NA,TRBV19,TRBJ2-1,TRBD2,CASSIFGTTDDNEQFF,TGTGCCAGTAGTATATTCGGGACTACAGACGACAATGAGCAGTTCTTC
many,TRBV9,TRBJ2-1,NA,CASSRTSLYNEQFF,TGTGCCAGCAGCCGGACGTCCCTCTACAATGAGCAGTTCTTC
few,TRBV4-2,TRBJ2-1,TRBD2,CASSHTGTSGQDEQFF,TGTGCCAGCAGCCATACCGGGACTAGCGGTCAGGATGAGCAGTTCTTC
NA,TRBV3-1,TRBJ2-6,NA,CASSQVTGVSGANVLTF,TGTGCCAGCAGCCAAGTGACAGGTGTTTCTGGGGCCAACGTCCTGACTTTC
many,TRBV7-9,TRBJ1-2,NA,CATNRDTFYGYTF,TGTGCCACCAACCGGGACACCTTCTATGGCTACACCTTC
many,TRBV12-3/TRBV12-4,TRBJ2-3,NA,CASSSFTDTQYF,TGTGCCAGCAGTTCATTCACAGATACGCAGTATTTT
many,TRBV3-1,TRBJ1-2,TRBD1,CASSQGNRGNGYTF,TGTGCCAGCAGCCAAGGCAACAGGGGGAATGGCTACACCTTC
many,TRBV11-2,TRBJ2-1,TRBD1,CASSLAGTGPFF,TGTGCCAGCAGCTTAGCCGGGACAGGGCCGTTCTTC
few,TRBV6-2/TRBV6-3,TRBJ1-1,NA,CASSSAQHLAEAFF,TGTGCCAGCAGTTCGGCCCAGCACCTCGCTGAAGCTTTCTTT
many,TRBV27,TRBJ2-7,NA,CAISIPPPGQRFSYEQYF,TGTGCCATTTCGATTCCGCCTCCGGGACAACGATTCTCCTACGAGCAGTACTTC
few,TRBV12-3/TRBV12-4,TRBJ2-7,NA,CASTLGTAHQRYF,TGTGCCAGCACCCTCGGGACCGCCCACCAGAGGTACTTC
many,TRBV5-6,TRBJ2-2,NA,CASSRSRNTGELFF,TGTGCCAGCAGTCGAAGCAGAAACACCGGGGAGCTGTTTTTT
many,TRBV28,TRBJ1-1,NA,CASSPPFLNTEAFF,TGTGCCAGCAGTCCCCCATTTTTGAACACTGAAGCTTTCTTT
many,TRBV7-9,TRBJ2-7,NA,CASSVPTRGMYHF,TGTGCCAGCAGCGTACCGACCAGAGGGATGTACCACTTC
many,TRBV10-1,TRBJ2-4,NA,CASTPPGRGDRSTIQYF,TGCGCCAGCACCCCCCCGGGCAGGGGAGATCGGTCCACCATTCAGTACTTC
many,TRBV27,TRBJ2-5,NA,CASSHYNTQYF,TGTGCCAGCAGTCACTATAATACCCAGTACTTC
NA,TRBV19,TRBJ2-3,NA,CASSSPTETDTQYF,TGTGCCAGTAGTAGCCCGACAGAAACAGATACGCAGTATTTT
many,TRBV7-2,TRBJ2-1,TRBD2,CASSQLGTSGGIYNEQFF,TGTGCCAGCAGCCAGCTGGGGACTAGCGGGGGTATTTACAATGAGCAGTTCTTC
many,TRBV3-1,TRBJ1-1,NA,CASRFRDSEAFF,TGTGCCAGCAGGTTTCGGGACTCTGAAGCTTTCTTT
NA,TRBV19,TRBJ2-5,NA,CASNERSQETQYF,TGTGCCTCCAACGAGCGGAGCCAAGAGACCCAGTACTTC
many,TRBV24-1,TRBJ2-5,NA,CATSGGDQETQYF,TGTGCCACCTCGGGGGGCGACCAAGAGACCCAGTACTTC
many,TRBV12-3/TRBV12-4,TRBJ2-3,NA,CASSQGRGTDTQYF,TGTGCCAGCAGTCAGGGCCGGGGCACAGATACGCAGTATTTT
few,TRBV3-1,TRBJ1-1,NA,CASKGLGFSEAFF,TGTGCCAGCAAGGGCCTCGGCTTTAGTGAAGCTTTCTTT
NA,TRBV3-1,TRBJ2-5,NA,CASSPSMGGETQYF,TGTGCCAGCAGCCCTTCGATGGGAGGAGAGACCCAGTACTTC
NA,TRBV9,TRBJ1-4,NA,CASSGGGATNEKLFF,TGTGCCAGCAGCGGCGGAGGTGCAACTAATGAAAAACTGTTTTTT
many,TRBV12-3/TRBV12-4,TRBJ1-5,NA,CASSWGSNQPQHF,TGTGCCAGCAGCTGGGGGAGCAATCAGCCCCAGCATTTT
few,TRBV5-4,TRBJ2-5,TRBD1,CASSLDRGLQETQYF,TGTGCCAGCAGCTTGGACAGGGGGCTTCAAGAGACCCAGTACTTC
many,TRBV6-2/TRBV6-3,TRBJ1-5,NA,CASSYSFLVGPQENQPQHF,TGTGCCAGCAGTTACTCGTTTCTTGTGGGCCCTCAAGAAAATCAGCCCCAGCATTTT
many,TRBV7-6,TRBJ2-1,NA,CASSPGRRYEQFF,TGTGCCAGCAGCCCAGGCAGGCGCTATGAGCAGTTCTTC
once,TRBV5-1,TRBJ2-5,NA,CASSRWDRRETQYF,TGCGCCAGCAGCCGCTGGGACCGGAGGGAGACCCAGTACTTC
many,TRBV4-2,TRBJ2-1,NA,CASSQRLGLTVF,TGTGCCAGCAGCCAGCGATTAGGACTCACGGTCTTC
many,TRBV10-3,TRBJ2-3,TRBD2,CAIATSGGVDTQYF,TGTGCCATTGCGACTAGCGGGGGTGTGGATACGCAGTATTTT
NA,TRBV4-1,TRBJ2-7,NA,CASSQGRGRNSYEQYF,TGCGCCAGCAGCCAAGGACGAGGGAGGAACTCCTACGAGCAGTACTTC
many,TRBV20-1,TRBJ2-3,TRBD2,CSAIKTSGSSSTDTQYF,TGCAGTGCTATAAAAACTAGCGGGAGTAGCAGCACAGATACGCAGTATTTT
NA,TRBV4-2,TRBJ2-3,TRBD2,CASGTSSTDTQYF,TGTGCCAGCGGGACTAGTTCCACAGATACGCAGTATTTT
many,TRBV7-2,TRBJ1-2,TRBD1,CASSLKGTRDRAKGYTF,TGTGCCAGCAGCCTAAAGGGAACCCGGGACAGGGCGAAAGGCTACACCTTC
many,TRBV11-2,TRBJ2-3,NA,CASSPTNPTGLGTDTQYF,TGTGCCAGCAGCCCTACTAACCCAACAGGGTTGGGCACAGATACGCAGTATTTT
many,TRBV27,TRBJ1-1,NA,CASSFSGNTEAFF,TGTGCCAGCAGTTTTTCAGGGAACACTGAAGCTTTCTTT
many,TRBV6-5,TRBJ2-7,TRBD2,CASSASGTLWEQYF,TGTGCCAGCAGCGCAAGCGGGACGTTGTGGGAGCAGTACTTC
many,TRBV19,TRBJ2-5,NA,CASSISLRGETQYF,TGTGCCAGTAGTATTTCCCTTCGCGGTGAGACCCAGTACTTC
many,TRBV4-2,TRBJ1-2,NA,CASSQDIGIPYGYTF,TGTGCCAGCAGCCAAGATATAGGGATCCCCTACGGCTACACCTTC
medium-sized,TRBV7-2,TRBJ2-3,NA,CASSPRGDTQYF,TGTGCCAGCAGCCCCAGGGGAGATACGCAGTATTTT